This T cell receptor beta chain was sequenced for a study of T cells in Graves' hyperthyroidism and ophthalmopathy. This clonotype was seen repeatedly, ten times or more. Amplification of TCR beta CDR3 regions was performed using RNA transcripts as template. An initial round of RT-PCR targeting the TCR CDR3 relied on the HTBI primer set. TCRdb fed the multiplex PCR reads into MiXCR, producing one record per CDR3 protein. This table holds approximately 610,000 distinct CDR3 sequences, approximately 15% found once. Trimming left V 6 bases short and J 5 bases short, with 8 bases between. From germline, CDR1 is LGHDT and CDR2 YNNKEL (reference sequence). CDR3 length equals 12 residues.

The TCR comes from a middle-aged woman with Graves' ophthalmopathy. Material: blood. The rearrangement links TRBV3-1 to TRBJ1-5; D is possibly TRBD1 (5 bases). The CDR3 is CASSQGDQPQHF. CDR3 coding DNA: TGTGCCAGCAGTCAGGGTGATCAGCCCCAGCATTTT.